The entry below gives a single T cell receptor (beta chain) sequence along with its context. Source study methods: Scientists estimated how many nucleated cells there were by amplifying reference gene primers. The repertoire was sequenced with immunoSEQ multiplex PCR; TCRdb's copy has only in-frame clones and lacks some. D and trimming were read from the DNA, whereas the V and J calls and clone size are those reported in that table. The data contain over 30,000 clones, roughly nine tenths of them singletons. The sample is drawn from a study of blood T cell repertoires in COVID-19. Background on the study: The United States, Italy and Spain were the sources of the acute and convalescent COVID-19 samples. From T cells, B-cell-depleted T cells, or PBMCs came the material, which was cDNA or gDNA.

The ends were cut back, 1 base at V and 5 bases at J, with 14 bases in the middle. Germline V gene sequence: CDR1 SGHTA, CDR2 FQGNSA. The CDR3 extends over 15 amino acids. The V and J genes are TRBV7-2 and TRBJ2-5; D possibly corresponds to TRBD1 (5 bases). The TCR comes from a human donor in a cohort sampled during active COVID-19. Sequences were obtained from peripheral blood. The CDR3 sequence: CASSLVARVGETQYF. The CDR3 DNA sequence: TGTGCCAGCAGCTTAGTTGCCAGGGTGGGGGAGACCCAGTACTTC. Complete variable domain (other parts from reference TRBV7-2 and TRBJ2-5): GAGVSQSPSNKVTEKGKDVELRCDPISGHTALYWYRQSLGQGLEFLIYFQGNSAPDKSGLPSDRFSAERTGGSVSTLTIQRTQQEDSAVYLCASSLVARVGETQYFGPGTRLLVL.